Below, one T cell receptor beta chain is given with its context. This sample was included in a study of glioma-infiltrating T cells after dendritic cell vaccination. CDR1 SGHNT and CDR2 YYREEE come from the germline V gene (reference sequence). This CDR3 has 15 residues. Generated by immunoSEQ multiplex PCR, the TCRdb table keeps only in-frame clones and is missing some. Here the sample spans approximately 82,000 clones, over 85% being singletons. Fresh-frozen tumor tissue and more than two years of survival data were available for all. The sequences come from blood, collected before dendritic cell vaccination. This chain links TRBV5-4 with TRBJ2-5, with 7 bases lining up with TRBD1. The J call is uncertain, as TRBJ2-7 better fits the DNA end. The origin of this receptor is a human donor with glioblastoma. Written as DNA, the CDR3 is TGTGCCAGCAGCTACGGGACAGCGAAGGTCTACGAGCAGTACTTC. Its translation: CASSYGTAKVYEQYF.